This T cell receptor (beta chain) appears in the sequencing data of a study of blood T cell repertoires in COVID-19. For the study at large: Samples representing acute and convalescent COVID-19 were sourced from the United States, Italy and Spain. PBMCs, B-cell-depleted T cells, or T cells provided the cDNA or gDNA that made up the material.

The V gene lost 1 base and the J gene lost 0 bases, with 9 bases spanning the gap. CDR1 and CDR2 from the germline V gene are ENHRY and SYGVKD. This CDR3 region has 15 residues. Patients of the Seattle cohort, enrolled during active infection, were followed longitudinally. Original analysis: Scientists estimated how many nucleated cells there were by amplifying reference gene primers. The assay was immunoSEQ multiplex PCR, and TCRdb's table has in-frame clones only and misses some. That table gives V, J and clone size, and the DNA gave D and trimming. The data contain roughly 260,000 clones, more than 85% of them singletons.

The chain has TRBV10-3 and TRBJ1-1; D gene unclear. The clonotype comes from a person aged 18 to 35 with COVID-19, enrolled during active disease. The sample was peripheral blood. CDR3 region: CAISEYGNLNTEAFF. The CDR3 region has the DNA TGTGCCATCAGTGAGTATGGCAATTTGAACACTGAAGCTTTCTTT.